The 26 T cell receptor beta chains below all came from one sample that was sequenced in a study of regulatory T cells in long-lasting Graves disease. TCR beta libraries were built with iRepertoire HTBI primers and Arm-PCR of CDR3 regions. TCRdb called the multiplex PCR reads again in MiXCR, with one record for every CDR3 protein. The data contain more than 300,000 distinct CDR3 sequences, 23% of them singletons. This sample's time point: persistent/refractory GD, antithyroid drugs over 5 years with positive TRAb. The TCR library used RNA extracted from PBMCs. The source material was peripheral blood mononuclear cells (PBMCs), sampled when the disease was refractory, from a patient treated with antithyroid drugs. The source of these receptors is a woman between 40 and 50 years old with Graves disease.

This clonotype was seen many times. This chain's CDR3 is CASSFRRETQYF. CDR3 DNA sequence: TGTGCCAGCAGTTTCAGACGGGAGACCCAGTACTTC. This chain links TRBV28 with TRBJ2-5; D uncertain. Trimming shortened V by 3 bases and J by 5 bases, and 7 bases separated the two germline ends. CDR3 length equals 12 residues. CDR1 is MDHEN and CDR2 is SYDVKM in the germline V gene.

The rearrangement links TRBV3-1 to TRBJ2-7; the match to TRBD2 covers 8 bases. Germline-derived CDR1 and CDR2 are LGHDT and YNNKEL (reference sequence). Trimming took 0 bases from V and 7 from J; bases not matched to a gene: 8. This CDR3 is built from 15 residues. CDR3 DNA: TGTGCCAGCAGCCAAGATGGCGGGAGGCCTTGGGAGCAGTACTTC. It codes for CASSQDGGRPWEQYF.

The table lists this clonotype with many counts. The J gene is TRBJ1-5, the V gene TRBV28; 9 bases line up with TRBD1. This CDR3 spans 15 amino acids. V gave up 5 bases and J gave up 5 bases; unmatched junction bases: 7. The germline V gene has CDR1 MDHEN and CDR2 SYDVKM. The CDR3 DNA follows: TGTGCCAGCAGTCGGGACAGGGAGTTCGATCAGCCCCAGCATTTT. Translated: CASSRDREFDQPQHF.

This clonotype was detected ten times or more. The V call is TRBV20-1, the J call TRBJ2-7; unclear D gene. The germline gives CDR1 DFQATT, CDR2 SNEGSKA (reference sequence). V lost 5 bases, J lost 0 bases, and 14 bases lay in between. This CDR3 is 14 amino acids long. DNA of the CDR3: TGCAGTGCTCTCAGGACGCCAAGCTCCTACGAGCAGTACTTC. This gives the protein CSALRTPSSYEQYF.

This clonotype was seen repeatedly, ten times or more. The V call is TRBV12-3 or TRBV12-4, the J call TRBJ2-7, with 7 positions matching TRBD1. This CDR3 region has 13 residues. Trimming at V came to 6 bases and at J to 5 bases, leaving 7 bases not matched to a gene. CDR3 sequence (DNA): TGTGCCAGCAGCACGACAGGGTCCCACGAGCAGTACTTC. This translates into CASSTTGSHEQYF.

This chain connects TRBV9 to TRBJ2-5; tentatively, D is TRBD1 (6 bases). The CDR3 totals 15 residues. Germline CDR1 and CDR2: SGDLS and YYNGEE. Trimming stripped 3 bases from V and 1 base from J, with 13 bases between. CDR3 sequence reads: CASSASRGGQETQYF. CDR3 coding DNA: TGTGCCAGCAGCGCCAGCAGGGGTGGCCAAGAGACCCAGTACTTC.

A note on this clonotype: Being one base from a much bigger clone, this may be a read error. The CDR3 DNA is TGTGCCATCCAACCCGGCTACAGGAGGAACACTGAAGCTTTCTTT. This gives the protein CAIQPGYRRNTEAFF. The gene calls are TRBV10-3 and TRBJ1-1; tentatively, D is TRBD1 (5 bases). The CDR3 consists of 15 residues. Trimming took 8 bases from V and 1 from J, leaving 17 bases between them. CDR1 and CDR2 from the germline V gene are ENHRY and SYGVKD.

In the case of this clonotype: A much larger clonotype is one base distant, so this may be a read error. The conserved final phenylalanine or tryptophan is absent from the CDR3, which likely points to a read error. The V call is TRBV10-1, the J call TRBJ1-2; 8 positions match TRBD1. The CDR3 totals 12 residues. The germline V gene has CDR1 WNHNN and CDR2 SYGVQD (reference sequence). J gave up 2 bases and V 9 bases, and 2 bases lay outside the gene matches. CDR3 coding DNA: TGCGCCAGGAGACAGGGGAACTATGGCTACACCTCC. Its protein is CARRQGNYGYTS.

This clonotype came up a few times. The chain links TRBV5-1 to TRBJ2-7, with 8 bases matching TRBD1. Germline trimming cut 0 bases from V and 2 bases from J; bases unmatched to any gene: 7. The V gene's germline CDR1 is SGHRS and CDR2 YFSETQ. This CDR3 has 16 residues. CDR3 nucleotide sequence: TGCGCCAGCAGCTTGGGGGACAGGAGGAACCCCTACGAGCAGTACTTC. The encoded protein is CASSLGDRRNPYEQYF.

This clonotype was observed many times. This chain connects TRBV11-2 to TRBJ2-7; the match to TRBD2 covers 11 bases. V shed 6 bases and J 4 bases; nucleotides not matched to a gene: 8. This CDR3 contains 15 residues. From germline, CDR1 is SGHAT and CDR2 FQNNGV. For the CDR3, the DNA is TGTGCCAGCAGGTTGGGACTAGCGGCCATATACGAGCAGTACTTC. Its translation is CASRLGLAAIYEQYF.

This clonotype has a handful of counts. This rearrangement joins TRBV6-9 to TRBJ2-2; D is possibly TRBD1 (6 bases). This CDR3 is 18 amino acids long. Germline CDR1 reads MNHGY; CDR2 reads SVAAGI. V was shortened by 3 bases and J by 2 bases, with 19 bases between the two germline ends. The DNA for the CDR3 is TGTGCCAGCAGTTACCCACCGCTACAGGGAGAAAACACCGGGGAGCTGTTTTTT. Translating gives CASSYPPLQGENTGELFF.

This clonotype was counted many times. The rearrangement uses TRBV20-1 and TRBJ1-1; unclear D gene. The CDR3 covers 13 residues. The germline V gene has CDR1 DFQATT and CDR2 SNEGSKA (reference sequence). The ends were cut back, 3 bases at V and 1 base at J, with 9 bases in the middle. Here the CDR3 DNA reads TGCAGTGCTAGGGAGGGTCCGAACACTGAAGCTTTCTTT. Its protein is CSAREGPNTEAFF.

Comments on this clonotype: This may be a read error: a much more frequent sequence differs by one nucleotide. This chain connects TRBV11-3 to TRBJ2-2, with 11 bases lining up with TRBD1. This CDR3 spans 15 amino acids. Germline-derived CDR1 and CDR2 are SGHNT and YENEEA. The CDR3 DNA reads TGTGCCAGCAGCCGGACAGGGGGCTCAACCGGGGAGCCGTTTTTT. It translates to CASSRTGGSTGEPFF.

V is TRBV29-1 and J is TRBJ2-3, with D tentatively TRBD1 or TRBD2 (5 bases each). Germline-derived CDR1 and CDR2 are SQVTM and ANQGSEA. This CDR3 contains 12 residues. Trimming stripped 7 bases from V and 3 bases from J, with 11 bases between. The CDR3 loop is CSAGRSTDTQYF. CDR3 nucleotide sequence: TGCAGCGCGGGACGGAGTACAGATACGCAGTATTTT.

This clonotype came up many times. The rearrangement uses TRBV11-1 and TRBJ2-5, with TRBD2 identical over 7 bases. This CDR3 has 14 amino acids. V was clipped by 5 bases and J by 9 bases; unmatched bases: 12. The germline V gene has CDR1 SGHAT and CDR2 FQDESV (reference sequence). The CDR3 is CASSIPKPAGAQYF. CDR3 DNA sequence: TGTGCCAGCAGCATACCTAAGCCTGCGGGGGCCCAGTACTTC.

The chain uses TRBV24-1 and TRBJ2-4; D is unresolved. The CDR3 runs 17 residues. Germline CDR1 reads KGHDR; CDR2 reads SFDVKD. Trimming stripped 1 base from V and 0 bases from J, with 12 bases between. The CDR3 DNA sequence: TGTGCCACCAGTGATTTAATCGGCCTTATAGCCAAAAACATTCAGTACTTC. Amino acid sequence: CATSDLIGLIAKNIQYF.

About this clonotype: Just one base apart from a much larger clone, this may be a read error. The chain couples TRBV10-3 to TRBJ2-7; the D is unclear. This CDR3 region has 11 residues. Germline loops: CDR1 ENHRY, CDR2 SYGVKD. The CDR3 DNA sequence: TGTGCCTTCAGCGAGTGGGACGAGCAGTACTTC. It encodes CAFSEWDEQYF.

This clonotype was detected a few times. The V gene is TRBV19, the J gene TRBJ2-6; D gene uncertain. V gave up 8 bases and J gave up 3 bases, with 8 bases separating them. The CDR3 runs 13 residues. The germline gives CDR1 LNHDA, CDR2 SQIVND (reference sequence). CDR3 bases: TGTGCCAGTGCCTCGTTTGGGGCCAACGTCCTGACTTTC. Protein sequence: CASASFGANVLTF.

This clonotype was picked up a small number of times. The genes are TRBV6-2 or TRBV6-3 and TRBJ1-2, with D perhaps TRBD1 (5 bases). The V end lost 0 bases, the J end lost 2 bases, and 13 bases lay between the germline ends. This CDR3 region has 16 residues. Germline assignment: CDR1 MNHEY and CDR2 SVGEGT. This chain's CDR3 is CASSYSPGDGNYGYTF. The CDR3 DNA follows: TGTGCCAGCAGTTACTCCCCGGGGGACGGCAACTATGGCTACACCTTC.

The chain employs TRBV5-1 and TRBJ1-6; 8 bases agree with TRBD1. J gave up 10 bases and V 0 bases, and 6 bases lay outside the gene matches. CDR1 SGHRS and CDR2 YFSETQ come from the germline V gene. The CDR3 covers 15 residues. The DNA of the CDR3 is TGCGCCAGCAGCTTGGCCGGACAGGGACGATCACCCCTCCACTTT. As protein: CASSLAGQGRSPLHF.

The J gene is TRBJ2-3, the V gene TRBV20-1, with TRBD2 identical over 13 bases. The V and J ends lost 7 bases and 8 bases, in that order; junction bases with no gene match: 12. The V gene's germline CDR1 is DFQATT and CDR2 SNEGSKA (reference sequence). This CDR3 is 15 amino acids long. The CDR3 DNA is TGCAGTGGTCACTTCGGACTAGCGGGAGTGGCTACGCAGTATTTT. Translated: CSGHFGLAGVATQYF.

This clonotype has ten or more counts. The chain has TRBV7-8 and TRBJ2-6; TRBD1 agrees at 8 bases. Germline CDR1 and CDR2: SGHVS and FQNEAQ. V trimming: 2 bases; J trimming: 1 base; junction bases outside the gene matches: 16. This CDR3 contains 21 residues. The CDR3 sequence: CASSLTSLMGRGRSGANVLTF. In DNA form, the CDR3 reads TGTGCCAGCAGCTTAACTTCCCTTATGGGCAGGGGGCGGTCTGGGGCCAACGTCCTGACTTTC.

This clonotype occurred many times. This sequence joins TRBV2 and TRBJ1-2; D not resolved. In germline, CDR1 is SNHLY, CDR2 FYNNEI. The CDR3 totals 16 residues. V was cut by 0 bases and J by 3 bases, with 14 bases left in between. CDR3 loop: CASSEAGGSGHYGYTF. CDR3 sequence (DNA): TGTGCCAGCAGTGAAGCAGGAGGGTCCGGGCACTATGGCTACACCTTC.

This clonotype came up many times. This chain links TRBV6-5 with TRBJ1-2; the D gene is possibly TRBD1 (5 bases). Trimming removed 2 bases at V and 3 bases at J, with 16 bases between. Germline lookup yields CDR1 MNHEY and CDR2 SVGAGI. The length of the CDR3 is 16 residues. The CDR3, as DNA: TGTGCCAGCAGTTACGATTTGTGGGGGTTTTACTATGGCTACACCTTC. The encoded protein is CASSYDLWGFYYGYTF.

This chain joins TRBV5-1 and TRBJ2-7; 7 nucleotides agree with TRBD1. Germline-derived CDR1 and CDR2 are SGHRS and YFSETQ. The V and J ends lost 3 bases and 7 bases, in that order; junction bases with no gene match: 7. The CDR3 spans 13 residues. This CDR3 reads CASSSGTVGEQYF. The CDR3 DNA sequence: TGCGCCAGCAGCTCCGGGACAGTGGGAGAGCAGTACTTC.

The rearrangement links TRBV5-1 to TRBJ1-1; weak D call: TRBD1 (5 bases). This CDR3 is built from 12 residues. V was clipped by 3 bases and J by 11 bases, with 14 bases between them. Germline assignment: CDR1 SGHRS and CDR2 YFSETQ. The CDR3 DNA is TGCGCCAGCAGCTCTACGGGGGACTCCGCTTTCTTT. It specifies CASSSTGDSAFF.